The clone carrying this T cell receptor (beta chain) was seen more than once but under ten times. The sample originates from a study of identical twins. MiXCR, run by TCRdb on the 5' RACE reads, gives a single entry per CDR3 protein. The sample has some 500,000 distinct CDR3 sequences, approximately 14% seen once. CDR3 length: 15 amino acids. Losses at the gene ends were 5 bases for V and 6 bases for J; bases not matched to a gene: 5. Germline V lookup: CDR1 LNHDA, CDR2 SQIVND (reference sequence). The sample was also reused in another study, on yellow fever vaccine responses in identical twins.

Sequencing used CD4+ T cells sorted from blood. This sequence originates from a woman aged 18-29 years in good health. The rearrangement joins TRBV19 to TRBJ2-1; 12 nucleotides agree with TRBD2. In DNA, the CDR3 is TGTGCCAGTAGTGCCCTAGCGGGGGGGATCAATGAGCAGTTCTTC. Its protein product is CASSALAGGINEQFF.